A selection of T cell receptor beta chains follows, all from one sample in a study of T cells in Graves' hyperthyroidism and ophthalmopathy. TCRdb itself ran the multiplex PCR reads through MiXCR, one entry per CDR3 protein. The table records about 290,000 distinct CDR3 sequences, roughly an eighth of them present only once. The specimen sequenced was blood. Receptors were obtained from a woman aged 40 to 50 with Graves' hyperthyroidism. Each CDR3 is given with its conserved first and last residue. Fields, in order: V gene, D gene, J gene, clone size, CDR3 DNA, CDR3 protein. A D gene is named only where the DNA matches it firmly. Only some rows state a clone size, as once, few, many or a class for expanded clones.

V: TRBV5-1
D: TRBD2
J: TRBJ2-1
size: .
DNA: TGCGCCAGCAGCGTCGGGACTAGCGGGAGTTACAATGAGCAGTTCTTC
CDR3: CASSVGTSGSYNEQFF

V: TRBV19
D: .
J: TRBJ2-3
size: few
DNA: TGTGCCAGTAGTACGGGACTCACAGATACGCAGTATTTT
CDR3: CASSTGLTDTQYF

V: TRBV14
D: .
J: TRBJ2-3
size: few
DNA: TGTGCCAGCAGCCAAGTCCAAGGGCCAGATACGCAGTATTTT
CDR3: CASSQVQGPDTQYF

V: TRBV12-3/TRBV12-4
D: .
J: TRBJ2-5
size: many
DNA: TGTGCCAGCAGTTTAGCCCCAGTCGGGACCCAGTACTTC
CDR3: CASSLAPVGTQYF

V: TRBV30
D: TRBD1
J: TRBJ1-1
size: .
DNA: TGTGCCTGGGGTCCCGGGACAGGGGGCTCGGCTTTCTTT
CDR3: CAWGPGTGGSAFF

V: TRBV5-6
D: .
J: TRBJ1-1
size: few
DNA: TGTGCCAGCAGCGACCTGCGACAGAACACTGAAGCTTTCTTT
CDR3: CASSDLRQNTEAFF

V: TRBV12-3/TRBV12-4
D: .
J: TRBJ2-7
size: many
DNA: TGTGCCAGCAGCCCCCGCCTTGGCGAGCAGTACTTC
CDR3: CASSPRLGEQYF

V: TRBV19
D: .
J: TRBJ1-5
size: .
DNA: TGTGCCAGTATCGCTCGATGGGGGGGCGATCAGCCCCAGCATTTT
CDR3: CASIARWGGDQPQHF

V: TRBV11-3
D: TRBD2
J: TRBJ2-4
size: .
DNA: TGTGCCAGCAGCTTGACGGGAGGGCCTGACATTCAGTACTTC
CDR3: CASSLTGGPDIQYF

V: TRBV10-3
D: .
J: TRBJ2-7
size: few
DNA: TGTGCCATCAGTTCGAGACCGCCCGGTGGATACGAGCAGTACTTC
CDR3: CAISSRPPGGYEQYF

V: TRBV11-3
D: TRBD1
J: TRBJ2-2
size: many
DNA: TGTGCCAGCAGGCAACAGGGGCCTGGGTCCGGGGAGCTGTTTTTT
CDR3: CASRQQGPGSGELFF

V: TRBV15
D: .
J: TRBJ2-6
size: .
DNA: TGTGCCACCAGCAGAGATTGGAGGGGGCCGGGGGGGGCCAACGTCCTGACTTTC
CDR3: CATSRDWRGPGGANVLTF

V: TRBV10-3
D: .
J: TRBJ2-3
size: few
DNA: TGTGCCATCAGTGATGGGGATACGCAGTATTTT
CDR3: CAISDGDTQYF

V: TRBV20-1
D: .
J: TRBJ1-5
size: many
DNA: TGCAGTGCGCTCCCAAGGCGTGAAGATCAGCCCCAGCATTTT
CDR3: CSALPRREDQPQHF

V: TRBV6-1
D: TRBD2
J: TRBJ2-3
size: many
DNA: TGTGCGTCGGGGAATTTAGCGGGGTTTACTAGCACAGATACGCAGTATTTT
CDR3: CASGNLAGFTSTDTQYF

V: TRBV25-1
D: TRBD1
J: TRBJ1-1
size: many
DNA: TGTGCCAGCAGTGAAACAGGGGGGAACACTGAAGCTTTCTTT
CDR3: CASSETGGNTEAFF

V: TRBV6-2/TRBV6-3
D: .
J: TRBJ1-5
size: .
DNA: TGTGCCAGCAGTTACTCGCCAACAGGGTTTGATCAGCCCCAGCATTTT
CDR3: CASSYSPTGFDQPQHF

V: TRBV7-8
D: .
J: TRBJ1-2
size: few
DNA: TGTGCCAGCAGCGCCCAGAGATTCGGGGGTACCTATGGCTACACCTTC
CDR3: CASSAQRFGGTYGYTF

V: TRBV5-1
D: TRBD1
J: TRBJ2-5
size: few
DNA: TGCGCCAGCAGCCCGCTTCCCCTGCCCACCGGGACAGGGGGAGAGACCCAGTACTTC
CDR3: CASSPLPLPTGTGGETQYF

V: TRBV19
D: TRBD1
J: TRBJ1-5
size: few
DNA: TGTGCCAGTAGACAGGGACAGCGTAGCAATCAGCCCCAGCATTTT
CDR3: CASRQGQRSNQPQHF

V: TRBV11-2
D: TRBD1
J: TRBJ1-4
size: many
DNA: TGTGCCAGCAGCTTGTCTGGGACAGGGAATGAAAAACTGTTTTTT
CDR3: CASSLSGTGNEKLFF

V: TRBV28
D: .
J: TRBJ2-1
size: many
DNA: TGTGCCAGCAGCTGGCCCGGAACCGGGGAAAATGAGCAGTTCTTC
CDR3: CASSWPGTGENEQFF

V: TRBV20-1
D: .
J: TRBJ2-1
size: few
DNA: TGCAGTGCCTCCGCTGTAGGAGACTACAATGAGCAGTTCTTC
CDR3: CSASAVGDYNEQFF

V: TRBV7-9
D: .
J: TRBJ2-1
size: few
DNA: TGTGCCAGCAGCTTAGAGCGGTATAGCAGTACGCGCAATGAGCAGTTCTTC
CDR3: CASSLERYSSTRNEQFF

V: TRBV11-2
D: .
J: TRBJ2-7
size: many
DNA: TGTGCCAGCAGCCCGGACGGCTGGAGTACCGAGCAGTACTTC
CDR3: CASSPDGWSTEQYF